This passage covers 20 T cell receptor beta chains from one sample sequenced in a study of T cell repertoires in cytomegalovirus infection. TCRdb analysed the reads with MiXCR anew, one entry per CDR3 protein. The sample consists of 340,000 or so distinct CDR3 sequences, more than 20% of them appearing once. No antigens are known for them. The sequences come from cultured PBMCs, collected from culture after CMV antigen stimulation. The receptors shown here come from a human donor in good health (CMV status not recorded). Some clones in this sample may be carry-over from other donors' samples.

This sequence joins TRBV20-1 and TRBJ2-3; TRBD2 agrees at 7 bases. The germline V gene encodes CDR1 DFQATT and CDR2 SNEGSKA (reference sequence). The V and J ends lost 4 bases and 2 bases, in that order; junction bases with no gene match: 9. CDR3 length equals 15 residues. The CDR3 DNA follows: TGCAGTGCTATCCGACCCAGCGGGGACACAGATACGCAGTATTTT. Its protein is CSAIRPSGDTDTQYF.

CDR3 protein: CASSQDPRASGSIEQYF. The CDR3 DNA follows: TGTGCCAGCAGCCAAGATCCCCGGGCTAGCGGGAGTATCGAGCAGTACTTC. The chain uses TRBV3-1 and TRBJ2-7; 10 nucleotides agree with TRBD2. The ends lost 0 bases at V and 6 bases at J; junction bases unmatched: 11. CDR1 is LGHDT and CDR2 is YNNKEL in the germline V gene (reference sequence). This CDR3 has 17 residues.

The J gene is TRBJ2-3, the V gene TRBV12-3 or TRBV12-4, with TRBD2 matching over 8 bases. The ends lost 5 bases at V and 3 bases at J; junction bases unmatched: 7. The CDR3 extends over 15 amino acids. The CDR3 DNA reads as TGTGCCAGCAGTGCCCCGGGACTAGGGACAGATACGCAGTATTTT. Its translation is CASSAPGLGTDTQYF.

This clonotype has more than one count but fewer than ten. The J gene is TRBJ2-1, the V gene TRBV6-2 or TRBV6-3; D not resolved. Trimming removed 6 bases from V and 4 bases from J, with 7 bases in between. There are 12 residues in the CDR3. The V gene's germline CDR1 is MNHEY and CDR2 SVGEGT. CDR3 protein: CASSQPYNEQFF. The CDR3 DNA reads TGTGCCAGCAGCCAACCATACAATGAGCAGTTCTTC.

The rearrangement links TRBV6-5 to TRBJ2-5; 9 positions agree with TRBD2. Germline assignment: CDR1 MNHEY and CDR2 SVGAGI. Trimming took 4 bases from V and 2 from J; bases not matched to a gene: 8. The CDR3 loop spans 16 amino acids. The CDR3 here is CASSFNLAGSQETQYF. The CDR3, as DNA: TGTGCCAGCAGTTTCAACCTAGCGGGAAGTCAAGAGACCCAGTACTTC.

This clonotype has a single count. This chain connects TRBV29-1 to TRBJ2-1; 11 bases fit TRBD2. CDR3 size: 14 residues. J lost 4 bases, V lost 7 bases, and 6 bases had no gene match. Germline V gene lookup returns CDR1 SQVTM and CDR2 ANQGSEA. CDR3 amino acids: CSAMTSGVYNEQFF. CDR3 nucleotides: TGCAGCGCGATGACTAGCGGGGTGTACAATGAGCAGTTCTTC.

This clonotype was observed at least ten times. The chain combines TRBV12-3 or TRBV12-4 with TRBJ1-2, with no clear D. The ends were cut back, 3 bases at V and 4 bases at J, with 12 bases in the middle. There are 14 residues in the CDR3. The CDR3 loop reads CASSFGRGGYGYTF. As DNA, the CDR3 is TGTGCCAGCAGTTTTGGTCGGGGTGGCTATGGCTACACCTTC.

The V call is TRBV5-4, the J call TRBJ2-3, with 9 bases fitting TRBD1. V dropped 4 bases and J dropped 4; count of bases not matched to a gene: 10. The CDR3 consists of 16 residues. Germline loops: CDR1 SGHNT, CDR2 YYREEE (reference sequence). CDR3: CASSRFGQGWSDTQYF. The DNA of the CDR3 is TGTGCCAGCAGCCGATTTGGACAGGGGTGGTCAGATACGCAGTATTTT.

The chain is built from TRBV5-6 and TRBJ1-5, with TRBD1 matching 7 bases. With 4 bases clipped from V and 4 bases from J, the junction kept 11 bases outside the gene matches. Germline loops: CDR1 SGHDT, CDR2 YYEEEE. CDR3 size: 16 residues. Here the CDR3 reads CASSPQGGGLNQPQHF. The CDR3 nucleotides are TGTGCCAGCAGCCCTCAGGGAGGGGGCTTGAATCAGCCCCAGCATTTT.

This rearrangement joins TRBV20-1 to TRBJ2-2; 7 bases match TRBD2. The germline gives CDR1 DFQATT, CDR2 SNEGSKA (reference sequence). The CDR3 has 17 amino acids. V lost 4 bases to trimming and J lost 5 bases; unmatched junction nucleotides: 16. CDR3 DNA: TGCAGTGCTAAGACCCTCGCGGCGGGAGTGGAGACCGGGGAGCTGTTTTTT. It encodes CSAKTLAAGVETGELFF.

This clonotype has just a few counts. V and J are TRBV6-5 and TRBJ2-7, with D possibly matching TRBD1 (6 bases). CDR3 length: 13 residues. Germline assignment: CDR1 MNHEY and CDR2 SVGAGI. Trimming left V 8 bases short and J 2 bases short, with 13 bases between. The CDR3 loop reads CASGRTAPYEQYF. The CDR3 DNA follows: TGTGCCAGCGGGCGGACAGCACCCTACGAGCAGTACTTC.

At least ten counts were recorded for this clonotype. The chain has TRBV7-2 and TRBJ1-2; 7 positions agree with TRBD1. The CDR3 contains 14 residues. Germline V CDR1 and CDR2: SGHTA, FQGNSA. V lost 9 bases and J lost 5; bases outside the gene matches: 12. CDR3 in DNA: TGTGCCAGTTCAGGGGGTTTGAGGCATTATGGCTACACCTTC. This sequence encodes CASSGGLRHYGYTF.

This clonotype was seen a few times. CDR3 loop: CASSWTSGSGNTIYF. The CDR3 DNA sequence: TGTGCCAGCAGTTGGACGAGTGGTTCCGGAAACACCATATATTTT. The V gene is TRBV27, the J gene TRBJ1-3; D is unresolved. CDR1 MNHEY and CDR2 SMNVEV come from the germline V gene (reference sequence). The V and J ends lost 4 bases and 4 bases respectively, with 14 bases between them. The CDR3 spans 15 residues.

The rearrangement joins TRBV14 to TRBJ2-3; D is uncertain. The germline gives CDR1 SGHDN, CDR2 FVKESK. V was cut by 1 base and J by 7 bases, with 18 bases left in between. The CDR3 has 16 residues. The CDR3 DNA follows: TGTGCCAGCAGCCAAGTCGGGCTAGGTTATTCTTATACGCAGTATTTT. Protein product: CASSQVGLGYSYTQYF.

The V and J genes are TRBV18 and TRBJ2-1; TRBD1 aligns across 10 bases. The germline CDR1 and CDR2 sequences are KGHSH and LQKENI. The CDR3 extends over 16 amino acids. Losses at the gene ends were 0 bases for V and 3 bases for J; bases not matched to a gene: 2. The CDR3 nucleotides read TGTGCCAGCTCACCACCCGGACAGGGGGGCTACAATGAGCAGTTCTTC. Translating gives CASSPPGQGGYNEQFF.

This clonotype was seen many times. The chain couples TRBV5-1 to TRBJ2-1; D may match TRBD1 or TRBD2 (6 bases each). Germline lookup yields CDR1 SGHRS and CDR2 YFSETQ. The germline V and J ends were trimmed by 2 bases and 6 bases, with 9 bases remaining between them. The CDR3 loop spans 13 amino acids. DNA of the CDR3: TGCGCCAGCAGCTTCGAGGGGGGCAATGAGCAGTTCTTC. It specifies CASSFEGGNEQFF. Combining the CDR3 with reference TRBV5-1 and TRBJ2-1 gives the whole variable domain KAGVTQTPRYLIKTRGQQVTLSCSPISGHRSVSWYQQTPGQGLQFLFEYFSETQRNKGNFPGRFSGRQFSNSRSEMNVSTLELGDSALYLCASSFEGGNEQFFGPGTRLTVL.

This sequence joins TRBV19 and TRBJ1-5; 8 bases fit TRBD1. Losses at the gene ends were 4 bases for V and 7 bases for J; bases not matched to a gene: 9. The CDR3 covers 15 residues. Germline CDR1 and CDR2: LNHDA and SQIVND (reference sequence). The CDR3 region is CASSTGQGISQPQHF. The CDR3 DNA is TGTGCCAGTAGTACTGGACAGGGTATAAGCCAGCCCCAGCATTTT.

This chain links TRBV19 with TRBJ1-2; TRBD1 is a possible D gene (5 bases). This CDR3 spans 13 amino acids. Germline V gene lookup returns CDR1 LNHDA and CDR2 SQIVND (reference sequence). V lost 4 bases and J 8 bases, leaving 14 bases between the germline ends. The DNA for the CDR3 is TGTGCCAGTAGTAAAAACGCCCCAGGGGGCTACACCTTC. This sequence encodes CASSKNAPGGYTF.

The CDR3: CASTTPGGRGSYGYTF. The CDR3 DNA reads as TGTGCCAGCACCACCCCGGGCGGTCGGGGGTCCTATGGCTACACCTTC. The chain recombines TRBV7-2 with TRBJ1-2; weak D call: TRBD1 (5 bases). V gave up 7 bases and J gave up 4 bases, with 22 bases separating them. The germline V gene encodes CDR1 SGHTA and CDR2 FQGNSA. This CDR3 region has 16 residues.

The chain uses TRBV28 and TRBJ2-1; either TRBD1 or TRBD2 may supply D (5 bases each). The CDR3 has 17 amino acids. Looked up from germline, CDR1 is MDHEN and CDR2 is SYDVKM. V gave up 7 bases and J gave up 6 bases, with 25 bases separating them. For the CDR3, the DNA is TGTGCCAGCATCCCCTGGCGCTCAAGGGGAGATAGCAATGAGCAGTTCTTC. Amino acid sequence: CASIPWRSRGDSNEQFF. The variable domain in full, with the rest retrieved from reference TRBV28 and TRBJ2-1, is DVKVTQSSRYLVKRTGEKVFLECVQDMDHENMFWYRQDPGLGLRLIYFSYDVKMKEKGDIPEGYSVSREKKERFSLILESASTNQTSMYLCASIPWRSRGDSNEQFFGPGTRLTVL.